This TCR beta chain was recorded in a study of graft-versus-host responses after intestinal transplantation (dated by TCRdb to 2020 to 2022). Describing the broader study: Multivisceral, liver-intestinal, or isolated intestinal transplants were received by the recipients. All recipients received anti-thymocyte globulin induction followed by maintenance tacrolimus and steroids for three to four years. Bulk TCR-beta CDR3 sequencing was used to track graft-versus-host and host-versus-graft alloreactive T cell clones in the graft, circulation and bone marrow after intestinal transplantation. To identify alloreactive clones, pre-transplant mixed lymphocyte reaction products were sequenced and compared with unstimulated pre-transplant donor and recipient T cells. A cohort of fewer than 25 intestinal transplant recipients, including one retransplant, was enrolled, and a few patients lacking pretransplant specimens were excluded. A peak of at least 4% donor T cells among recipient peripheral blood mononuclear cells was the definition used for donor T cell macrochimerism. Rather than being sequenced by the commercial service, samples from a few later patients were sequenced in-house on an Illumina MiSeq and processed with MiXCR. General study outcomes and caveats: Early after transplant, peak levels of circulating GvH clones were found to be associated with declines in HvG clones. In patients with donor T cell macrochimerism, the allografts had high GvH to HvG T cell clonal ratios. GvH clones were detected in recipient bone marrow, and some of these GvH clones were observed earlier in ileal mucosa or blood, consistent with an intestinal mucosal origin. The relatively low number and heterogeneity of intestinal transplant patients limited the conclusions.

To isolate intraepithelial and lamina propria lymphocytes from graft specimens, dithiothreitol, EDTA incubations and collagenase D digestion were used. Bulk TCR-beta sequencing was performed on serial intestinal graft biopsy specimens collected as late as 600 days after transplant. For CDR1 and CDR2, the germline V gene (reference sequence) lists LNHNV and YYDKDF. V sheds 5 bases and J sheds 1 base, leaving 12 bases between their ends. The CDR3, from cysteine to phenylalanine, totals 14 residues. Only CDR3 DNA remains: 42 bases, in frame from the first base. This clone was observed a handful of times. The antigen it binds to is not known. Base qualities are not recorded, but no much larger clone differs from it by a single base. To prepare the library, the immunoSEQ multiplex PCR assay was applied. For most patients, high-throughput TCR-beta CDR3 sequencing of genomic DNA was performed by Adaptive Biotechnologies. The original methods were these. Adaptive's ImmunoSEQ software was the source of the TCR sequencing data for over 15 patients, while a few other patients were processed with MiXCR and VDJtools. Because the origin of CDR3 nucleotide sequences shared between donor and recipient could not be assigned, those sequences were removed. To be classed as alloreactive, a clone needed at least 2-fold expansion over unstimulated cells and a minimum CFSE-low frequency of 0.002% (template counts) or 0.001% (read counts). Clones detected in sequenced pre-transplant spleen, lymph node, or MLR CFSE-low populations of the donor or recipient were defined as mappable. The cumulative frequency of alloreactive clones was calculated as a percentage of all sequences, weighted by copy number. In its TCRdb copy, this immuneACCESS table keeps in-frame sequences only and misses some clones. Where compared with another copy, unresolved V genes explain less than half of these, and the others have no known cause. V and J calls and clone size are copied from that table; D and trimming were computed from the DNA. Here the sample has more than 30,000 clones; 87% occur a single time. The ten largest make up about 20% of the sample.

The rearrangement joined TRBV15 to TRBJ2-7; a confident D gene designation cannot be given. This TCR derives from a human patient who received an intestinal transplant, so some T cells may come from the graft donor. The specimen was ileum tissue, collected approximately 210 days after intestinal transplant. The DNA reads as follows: TGTGCCACCAGCCCCCTTCACGGGTCCTACGAGCAGTACTTC. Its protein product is CATSPLHGSYEQYF.